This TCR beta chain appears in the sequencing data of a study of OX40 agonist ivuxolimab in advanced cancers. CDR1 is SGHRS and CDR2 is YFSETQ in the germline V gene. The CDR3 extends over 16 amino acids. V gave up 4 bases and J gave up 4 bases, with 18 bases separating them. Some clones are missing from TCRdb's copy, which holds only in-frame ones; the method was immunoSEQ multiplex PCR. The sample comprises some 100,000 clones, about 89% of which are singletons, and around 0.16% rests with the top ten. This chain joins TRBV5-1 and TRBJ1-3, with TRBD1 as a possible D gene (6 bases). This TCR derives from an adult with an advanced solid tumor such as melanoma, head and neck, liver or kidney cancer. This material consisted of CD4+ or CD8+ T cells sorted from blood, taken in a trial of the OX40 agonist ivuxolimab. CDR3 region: CASSPSTGLEGNTIYF. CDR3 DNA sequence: TGCGCCAGCAGCCCTAGTACAGGGCTTGAAGGAAACACCATATATTTT.